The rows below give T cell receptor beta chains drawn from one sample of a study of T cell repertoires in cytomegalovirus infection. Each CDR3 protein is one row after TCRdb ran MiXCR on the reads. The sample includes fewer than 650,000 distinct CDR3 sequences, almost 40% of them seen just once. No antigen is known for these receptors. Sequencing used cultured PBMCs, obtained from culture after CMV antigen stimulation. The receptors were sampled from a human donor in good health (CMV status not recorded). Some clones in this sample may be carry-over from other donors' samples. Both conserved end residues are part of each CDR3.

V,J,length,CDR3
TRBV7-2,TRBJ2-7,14,CASSFDRFAYEQYF
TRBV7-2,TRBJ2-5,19,CASLGGLAGDQLPQETQYF
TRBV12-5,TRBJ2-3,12,CASGFSPDTQYF
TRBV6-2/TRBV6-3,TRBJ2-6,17,CASSDGQGSPGANVLTF
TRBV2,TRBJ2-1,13,CASTTGLAGEQFF
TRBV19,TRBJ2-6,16,CASSVTGGGGANVLTF
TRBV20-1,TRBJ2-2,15,CSAKSFGSAKGELFF
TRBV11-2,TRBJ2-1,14,CASSLVTPYNEQFF
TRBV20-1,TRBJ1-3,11,CSARGQNTIYF
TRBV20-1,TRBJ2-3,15,CSAGASGRVRDTQYF
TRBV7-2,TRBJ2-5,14,CASSPSNVQETQYF
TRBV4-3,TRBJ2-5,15,CASSQDKGGSMTQYF
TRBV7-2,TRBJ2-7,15,CASTPSRGGSYEQYF
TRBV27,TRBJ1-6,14,CASRWGYYNSPLHF
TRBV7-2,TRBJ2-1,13,CASSSGPPNEQFF
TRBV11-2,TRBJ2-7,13,CASSPAGEREQYF
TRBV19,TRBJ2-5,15,CASSIQRGALETQYF
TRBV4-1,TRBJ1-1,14,CASSQEPLNTEAFF
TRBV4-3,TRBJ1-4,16,CASSHSPTDYNEKLFF
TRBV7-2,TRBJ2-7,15,CASSLRVVRSYEQYF
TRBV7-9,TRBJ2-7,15,CASSSSFGQRYEQYF
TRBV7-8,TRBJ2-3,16,CASSLGTDRSTDTQYF
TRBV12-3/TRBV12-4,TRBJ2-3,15,CASSPGLVGTDTQYF
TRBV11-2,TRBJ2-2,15,CASSLDSAGYGELFF
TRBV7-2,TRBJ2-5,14,CASSFQRGPETQYF
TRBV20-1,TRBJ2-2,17,CSASGGGPSFNTGELFF
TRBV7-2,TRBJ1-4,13,CASRPTGGEKLFF
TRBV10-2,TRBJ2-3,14,CASSGVASTDTQYF
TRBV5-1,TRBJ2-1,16,CASSPPGTSAYNEQFF
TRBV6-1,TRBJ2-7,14,CASRGQGFYYEQYF
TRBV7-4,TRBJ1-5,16,CASSLGQLAGNQPQHF
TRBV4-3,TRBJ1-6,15,CASAKGSGPRGALHF
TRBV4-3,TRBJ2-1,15,CASSPGLANYNEQFF
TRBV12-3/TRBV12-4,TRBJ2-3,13,CASTPPGSNTQYF
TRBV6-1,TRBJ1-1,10,CASLSTEAFF
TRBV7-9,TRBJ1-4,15,CASSHQAIGTEKLFF
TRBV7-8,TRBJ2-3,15,CASSSFLETTDTQYF
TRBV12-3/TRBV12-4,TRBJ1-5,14,CASSLRPESQPQHF
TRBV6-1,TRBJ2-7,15,CASTLGGQVSYEQYF
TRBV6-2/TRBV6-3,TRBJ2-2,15,CASSYLEVGSGELFF
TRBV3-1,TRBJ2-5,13,CASSPGVWETQYF
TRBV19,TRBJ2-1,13,CASSLIWGNEQFF
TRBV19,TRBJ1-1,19,CASSTKRIGAPLENTEAFF
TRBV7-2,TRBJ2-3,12,CASNAGPDTQYF
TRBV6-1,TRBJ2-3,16,CASSELAGGPQDTQYF
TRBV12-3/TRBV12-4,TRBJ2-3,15,CASRNLKSVSDTQYF
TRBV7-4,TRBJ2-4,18,CASSLPFTAALAKNIQYF
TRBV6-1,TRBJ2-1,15,CASTPRVAGKSEQFF
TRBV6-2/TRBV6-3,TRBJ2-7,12,CASSSAGTFSYF
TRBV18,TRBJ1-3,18,CASSKSLGSPSSGNTIYF
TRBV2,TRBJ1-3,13,CASREGSGNTIYF
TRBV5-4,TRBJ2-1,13,CASSLDGVSEQFF
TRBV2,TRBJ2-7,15,CASSALRGGSYEQYF
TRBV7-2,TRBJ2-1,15,CASSPWAGSYNEQFF
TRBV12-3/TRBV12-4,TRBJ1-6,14,CASSPGTGGSPLHF
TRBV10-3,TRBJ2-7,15,CAISETSGSSYEQYF
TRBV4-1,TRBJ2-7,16,CASSQGRTSGSYEQYF
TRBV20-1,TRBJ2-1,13,CSPIRLSYNEQFF
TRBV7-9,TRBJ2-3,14,CASSEQHSTDTQYF